The entry below gives a single T cell receptor (beta chain) sequence along with its context. Its matching antigen is unknown. This entry is derived from a study of Ad26.COV2.S vaccination and SARS-CoV-2 variants. Whole-study results and caveats: Breadth, reportedly substantial, characterized the spike-specific CD8+ and CD4+ T cell responses after vaccination. Vaccinees displayed broader spike-specific TCR repertoires than placebo recipients.

The CDR3 totals 13 residues. V gave up 1 base and J gave up 5 bases, with 7 bases separating them. Germline CDR1 reads LNHDA; CDR2 reads SQIVND (reference sequence). Indicated treatment: about 20 received Ad26.COV2.S at low or high dose, single or two shots; about 5 received placebo; per-sample allocation not given. Sampling was performed 63 days after the first vaccine or placebo injection. Immunization relied on an Ad26 vector, which expressed Wuhan-strain SARS-CoV-2 spike. Only in-frame clones appear in the TCRdb table, and some are missing; sequencing was by immunoSEQ multiplex PCR. The sample records roughly 240,000 clones, roughly 90% being singletons.

The specimen was peripheral blood, collected in a trial of Ad26.COV2.S vaccine versus placebo. The clonotype was recovered from a person aged 18-60 years who received the Ad26.COV2.S COVID-19 vaccine or a placebo. The chain joins TRBV19 to TRBJ2-3; D is perhaps TRBD1 (5 bases). DNA of the CDR3: TGTGCCAGTAGTATAGCCACAGGAGATACGCAGTATTTT. It encodes CASSIATGDTQYF.